Below are 15 T cell receptor beta chains sequenced from a single sample in a study of blood T cell repertoires in COVID-19. Sequencing used immunoSEQ multiplex PCR; TCRdb keeps in-frame clones, though not all of them. The table includes some 80,000 clones, 80% to 85% detected once. Sample: peripheral blood. The receptors were gathered from a woman in her 70s with acute or convalescent COVID-19.

The chain's CDR3 is CASSDPTNRGQRAFF. The CDR3 bases are TGCGCCAGCAGTGACCCAACTAACAGGGGGCAACGTGCTTTCTTT. The chain is built from TRBV10-1 and TRBJ1-1, with 9 bases matching TRBD1. This CDR3 spans 15 amino acids. V was clipped by 3 bases and J by 11 bases; unmatched bases: 13. Germline loops: CDR1 WNHNN, CDR2 SYGVQD (reference sequence).

The J gene is TRBJ2-5, the V gene TRBV29-1; 13 bases map to TRBD2. Unmatched junction bases numbered 9, after V lost 3 bases and J lost 5 bases. Per germline, CDR1 SQVTM and CDR2 ANQGSEA. CDR3 length: 16 residues. The CDR3: CSVERGLAGNSETQYF. In DNA form, the CDR3 reads TGCAGCGTTGAGCGGGGACTAGCGGGAAATTCGGAGACCCAGTACTTC.

This chain connects TRBV4-2 to TRBJ2-5, with TRBD2 identical over 7 bases. CDR3 length: 14 residues. Germline lookup yields CDR1 LGHNA and CDR2 YNFKEQ. After removal of 0 bases from V and 9 bases from J, the junction contained 7 bases not matched to a gene. The CDR3 sequence: CASSQDLAGGAQYF. CDR3 coding DNA: TGTGCCAGCAGCCAAGATTTAGCGGGCGGCGCCCAGTACTTC.

CDR3 coding DNA: TGTGCCAGCTCACCGCTCGGGACAGGGAATGAAAAACTGTTTTTT. Its translation is CASSPLGTGNEKLFF. V gene TRBV18 combines with J gene TRBJ1-4, with 9 bases identical to TRBD1. The CDR3 covers 15 residues. Germline CDR1 is KGHSH and CDR2 is LQKENI. Unmatched junction bases numbered 4, after V lost 3 bases and J lost 5 bases.

The chain joins TRBV5-1 to TRBJ1-4, with D possibly matching TRBD1 (5 bases). CDR3 length equals 15 residues. Trimming removed 3 bases from V and 4 bases from J, with 13 bases in between. CDR1 and CDR2 (germline): SGHRS, YFSETQ. The CDR3 sequence is CASSSLSGGNEKLFF. CDR3 bases: TGCGCCAGCAGCTCGCTCTCGGGGGGTAATGAAAAACTGTTTTTT.

This chain links TRBV6-5 with TRBJ2-7; 8 nucleotides line up with TRBD2. The CDR3 contains 13 residues. Germline CDR1 is MNHEY and CDR2 is SVGAGI. Trimming removed 6 bases from V and 4 bases from J; junction bases left unmatched: 5. This CDR3 is CASSTGGYYEQYF. CDR3 coding DNA: TGTGCCAGCAGCACGGGGGGGTATTACGAGCAGTACTTC.

The chain combines TRBV3-1 (or the pseudogene TRBV3-2) with TRBJ2-5; TRBD2 agrees at 7 bases. From germline, CDR1 is LGHDT and CDR2 YNNKEL (reference sequence). Germline trimming cut 0 bases from V and 2 bases from J; bases unmatched to any gene: 6. The CDR3 sequence is 16 residues long. For the CDR3, the DNA is TGTGCCAGCAGCCAAGAGGCGGGAGCCCTACAAGAGACCCAGTACTTC. The encoded protein is CASSQEAGALQETQYF.

In its sample, this clone was seen once. The chain links TRBV28 to TRBJ2-3, with a weak D call TRBD2 (6 bases). This CDR3 comprises 14 residues. V was clipped by 4 bases and J by 5 bases, with 13 bases between them. Germline V gene lookup returns CDR1 MDHEN and CDR2 SYDVKM. CDR3 coding DNA: TGTGCCAGCAGTTCGGGCGGAGGGAGAGATACGCAGTATTTT. Protein: CASSSGGGRDTQYF.

The V gene is TRBV12-3 or TRBV12-4, the J gene TRBJ1-2; a weak D match, TRBD1 (6 bases). Trimming removed 2 bases from V and 4 bases from J, with 8 bases in between. The CDR3 runs 13 residues. As DNA, the CDR3 is TGTGCCAGCAGTTTACGGGGGGCCTATGGCTACACCTTC. This encodes CASSLRGAYGYTF.

This chain uses TRBV3-1 (or the pseudogene TRBV3-2) with TRBJ1-2; TRBD1 matches at 10 bases. The CDR3 consists of 16 residues. Germline lookup yields CDR1 LGHDT and CDR2 YNNKEL (reference sequence). V was pared by 0 bases and J by 7 bases, with 8 bases of the junction left unmatched. CDR3 amino acids: CASSQDLAGTGVGYTF. The CDR3 nucleotides are TGTGCCAGCAGCCAAGATTTAGCAGGGACAGGGGTTGGCTACACCTTC.

This rearrangement joins TRBV7-2 to TRBJ1-4; 7 bases are a match to TRBD1. From germline, CDR1 is SGHTA and CDR2 FQGNSA. V was pared by 8 bases and J by 8 bases, with 8 bases of the junction left unmatched. The CDR3 runs to 13 residues. The CDR3 DNA follows: TGTGCCAGCGGTGTGCCAGGGGGGGAAAAACTGTTTTTT. This codes for CASGVPGGEKLFF. Variable domain in full (rest from reference TRBV7-2 and TRBJ1-4): GAGVSQSPSNKVTEKGKDVELRCDPISGHTALYWYRQSLGQGLEFLIYFQGNSAPDKSGLPSDRFSAERTGGSVSTLTIQRTQQEDSAVYLCASGVPGGEKLFFGSGTQLSVL.

CDR3 residues: CSVLRGYQETQYF. The CDR3 nucleotides read TGCAGCGTTCTACGGGGGTACCAAGAGACCCAGTACTTC. This chain connects TRBV29-1 to TRBJ2-5, with D possibly being TRBD2 (6 bases). V lost 5 bases, J lost 0 bases, and 10 bases lay in between. Germline lookup yields CDR1 SQVTM and CDR2 ANQGSEA. The CDR3 has 13 residues.

The chain recombines TRBV5-6 with TRBJ1-4; D uncertain. CDR3 length equals 13 residues. The V gene lost 0 bases and the J gene lost 6 bases, with 6 bases spanning the gap. CDR1 is SGHDT and CDR2 is YYEEEE in the germline V gene. The DNA for the CDR3 is TGTGCCAGCAGCTTGGCGGGTCATGAAAAACTGTTTTTT. Its translation: CASSLAGHEKLFF.

The gene calls are TRBV28 and TRBJ2-1; D gene unclear. The V and J ends lost 2 bases and 11 bases respectively, with 10 bases between them. The CDR3 loop spans 12 amino acids. The V gene's germline CDR1 is MDHEN and CDR2 SYDVKM. The DNA for the CDR3 is TGTGCCAGCAGTTTACGGTCCGAGAAGCAGTTCTTC. Translating gives CASSLRSEKQFF. The entire variable domain, with the rest obtained from reference TRBV28 and TRBJ2-1, is as follows: DVKVTQSSRYLVKRTGEKVFLECVQDMDHENMFWYRQDPGLGLRLIYFSYDVKMKEKGDIPEGYSVSREKKERFSLILESASTNQTSMYLCASSLRSEKQFFGPGTRLTVL.

The CDR3 nucleotides read TGTGCCAGCTATCCCTTTGGAACTAGCCGCCATGAGCAGTTCTTC. The encoded protein is CASYPFGTSRHEQFF. The chain links TRBV7-2 to TRBJ2-1, with D tentatively TRBD2 (6 bases). Trimming took off 8 bases at V and 8 bases at J, with 22 bases between the two ends. The CDR3 has 15 amino acids. The V gene's germline CDR1 is SGHTA and CDR2 FQGNSA.